This record concerns one T cell receptor (beta chain) sequence. This sample was included in a study of OX40 agonist ivuxolimab in advanced cancers. V shed 2 bases and J shed 5 bases, with 10 bases lying between them. The germline CDR1 and CDR2 sequences are GTSNPN and SVGIG (reference sequence). The CDR3 has 13 residues. TCRdb's copy holds only in-frame clones and misses some; the assay was immunoSEQ multiplex PCR. The sample consists of 60,000 to 100,000 clones, over 80% of them appearing once. Sequenced material: CD4+ or CD8+ T cells sorted from blood, taken in a trial of the OX40 agonist ivuxolimab. The chain joins TRBV30 to TRBJ1-5; D is possibly TRBD1 (5 bases). This TCR derives from an adult with an advanced solid tumor such as melanoma, head and neck, liver or kidney cancer. In DNA form, the CDR3 reads TGTGCCTGGAGTCGAGGGGAGGATCAGCCCCAGCATTTT. This gives the protein CAWSRGEDQPQHF. Full variable domain (missing parts from reference TRBV30 and TRBJ1-5): SQTIHQWPATLVQPVGSPLSLECTVEGTSNPNLYWYRQAAGRGLQLLFYSVGIGQISSEVPQNLSASRPQDRQFILSSKKLLLSDSGFYLCAWSRGEDQPQHFGDGTRLSIL.